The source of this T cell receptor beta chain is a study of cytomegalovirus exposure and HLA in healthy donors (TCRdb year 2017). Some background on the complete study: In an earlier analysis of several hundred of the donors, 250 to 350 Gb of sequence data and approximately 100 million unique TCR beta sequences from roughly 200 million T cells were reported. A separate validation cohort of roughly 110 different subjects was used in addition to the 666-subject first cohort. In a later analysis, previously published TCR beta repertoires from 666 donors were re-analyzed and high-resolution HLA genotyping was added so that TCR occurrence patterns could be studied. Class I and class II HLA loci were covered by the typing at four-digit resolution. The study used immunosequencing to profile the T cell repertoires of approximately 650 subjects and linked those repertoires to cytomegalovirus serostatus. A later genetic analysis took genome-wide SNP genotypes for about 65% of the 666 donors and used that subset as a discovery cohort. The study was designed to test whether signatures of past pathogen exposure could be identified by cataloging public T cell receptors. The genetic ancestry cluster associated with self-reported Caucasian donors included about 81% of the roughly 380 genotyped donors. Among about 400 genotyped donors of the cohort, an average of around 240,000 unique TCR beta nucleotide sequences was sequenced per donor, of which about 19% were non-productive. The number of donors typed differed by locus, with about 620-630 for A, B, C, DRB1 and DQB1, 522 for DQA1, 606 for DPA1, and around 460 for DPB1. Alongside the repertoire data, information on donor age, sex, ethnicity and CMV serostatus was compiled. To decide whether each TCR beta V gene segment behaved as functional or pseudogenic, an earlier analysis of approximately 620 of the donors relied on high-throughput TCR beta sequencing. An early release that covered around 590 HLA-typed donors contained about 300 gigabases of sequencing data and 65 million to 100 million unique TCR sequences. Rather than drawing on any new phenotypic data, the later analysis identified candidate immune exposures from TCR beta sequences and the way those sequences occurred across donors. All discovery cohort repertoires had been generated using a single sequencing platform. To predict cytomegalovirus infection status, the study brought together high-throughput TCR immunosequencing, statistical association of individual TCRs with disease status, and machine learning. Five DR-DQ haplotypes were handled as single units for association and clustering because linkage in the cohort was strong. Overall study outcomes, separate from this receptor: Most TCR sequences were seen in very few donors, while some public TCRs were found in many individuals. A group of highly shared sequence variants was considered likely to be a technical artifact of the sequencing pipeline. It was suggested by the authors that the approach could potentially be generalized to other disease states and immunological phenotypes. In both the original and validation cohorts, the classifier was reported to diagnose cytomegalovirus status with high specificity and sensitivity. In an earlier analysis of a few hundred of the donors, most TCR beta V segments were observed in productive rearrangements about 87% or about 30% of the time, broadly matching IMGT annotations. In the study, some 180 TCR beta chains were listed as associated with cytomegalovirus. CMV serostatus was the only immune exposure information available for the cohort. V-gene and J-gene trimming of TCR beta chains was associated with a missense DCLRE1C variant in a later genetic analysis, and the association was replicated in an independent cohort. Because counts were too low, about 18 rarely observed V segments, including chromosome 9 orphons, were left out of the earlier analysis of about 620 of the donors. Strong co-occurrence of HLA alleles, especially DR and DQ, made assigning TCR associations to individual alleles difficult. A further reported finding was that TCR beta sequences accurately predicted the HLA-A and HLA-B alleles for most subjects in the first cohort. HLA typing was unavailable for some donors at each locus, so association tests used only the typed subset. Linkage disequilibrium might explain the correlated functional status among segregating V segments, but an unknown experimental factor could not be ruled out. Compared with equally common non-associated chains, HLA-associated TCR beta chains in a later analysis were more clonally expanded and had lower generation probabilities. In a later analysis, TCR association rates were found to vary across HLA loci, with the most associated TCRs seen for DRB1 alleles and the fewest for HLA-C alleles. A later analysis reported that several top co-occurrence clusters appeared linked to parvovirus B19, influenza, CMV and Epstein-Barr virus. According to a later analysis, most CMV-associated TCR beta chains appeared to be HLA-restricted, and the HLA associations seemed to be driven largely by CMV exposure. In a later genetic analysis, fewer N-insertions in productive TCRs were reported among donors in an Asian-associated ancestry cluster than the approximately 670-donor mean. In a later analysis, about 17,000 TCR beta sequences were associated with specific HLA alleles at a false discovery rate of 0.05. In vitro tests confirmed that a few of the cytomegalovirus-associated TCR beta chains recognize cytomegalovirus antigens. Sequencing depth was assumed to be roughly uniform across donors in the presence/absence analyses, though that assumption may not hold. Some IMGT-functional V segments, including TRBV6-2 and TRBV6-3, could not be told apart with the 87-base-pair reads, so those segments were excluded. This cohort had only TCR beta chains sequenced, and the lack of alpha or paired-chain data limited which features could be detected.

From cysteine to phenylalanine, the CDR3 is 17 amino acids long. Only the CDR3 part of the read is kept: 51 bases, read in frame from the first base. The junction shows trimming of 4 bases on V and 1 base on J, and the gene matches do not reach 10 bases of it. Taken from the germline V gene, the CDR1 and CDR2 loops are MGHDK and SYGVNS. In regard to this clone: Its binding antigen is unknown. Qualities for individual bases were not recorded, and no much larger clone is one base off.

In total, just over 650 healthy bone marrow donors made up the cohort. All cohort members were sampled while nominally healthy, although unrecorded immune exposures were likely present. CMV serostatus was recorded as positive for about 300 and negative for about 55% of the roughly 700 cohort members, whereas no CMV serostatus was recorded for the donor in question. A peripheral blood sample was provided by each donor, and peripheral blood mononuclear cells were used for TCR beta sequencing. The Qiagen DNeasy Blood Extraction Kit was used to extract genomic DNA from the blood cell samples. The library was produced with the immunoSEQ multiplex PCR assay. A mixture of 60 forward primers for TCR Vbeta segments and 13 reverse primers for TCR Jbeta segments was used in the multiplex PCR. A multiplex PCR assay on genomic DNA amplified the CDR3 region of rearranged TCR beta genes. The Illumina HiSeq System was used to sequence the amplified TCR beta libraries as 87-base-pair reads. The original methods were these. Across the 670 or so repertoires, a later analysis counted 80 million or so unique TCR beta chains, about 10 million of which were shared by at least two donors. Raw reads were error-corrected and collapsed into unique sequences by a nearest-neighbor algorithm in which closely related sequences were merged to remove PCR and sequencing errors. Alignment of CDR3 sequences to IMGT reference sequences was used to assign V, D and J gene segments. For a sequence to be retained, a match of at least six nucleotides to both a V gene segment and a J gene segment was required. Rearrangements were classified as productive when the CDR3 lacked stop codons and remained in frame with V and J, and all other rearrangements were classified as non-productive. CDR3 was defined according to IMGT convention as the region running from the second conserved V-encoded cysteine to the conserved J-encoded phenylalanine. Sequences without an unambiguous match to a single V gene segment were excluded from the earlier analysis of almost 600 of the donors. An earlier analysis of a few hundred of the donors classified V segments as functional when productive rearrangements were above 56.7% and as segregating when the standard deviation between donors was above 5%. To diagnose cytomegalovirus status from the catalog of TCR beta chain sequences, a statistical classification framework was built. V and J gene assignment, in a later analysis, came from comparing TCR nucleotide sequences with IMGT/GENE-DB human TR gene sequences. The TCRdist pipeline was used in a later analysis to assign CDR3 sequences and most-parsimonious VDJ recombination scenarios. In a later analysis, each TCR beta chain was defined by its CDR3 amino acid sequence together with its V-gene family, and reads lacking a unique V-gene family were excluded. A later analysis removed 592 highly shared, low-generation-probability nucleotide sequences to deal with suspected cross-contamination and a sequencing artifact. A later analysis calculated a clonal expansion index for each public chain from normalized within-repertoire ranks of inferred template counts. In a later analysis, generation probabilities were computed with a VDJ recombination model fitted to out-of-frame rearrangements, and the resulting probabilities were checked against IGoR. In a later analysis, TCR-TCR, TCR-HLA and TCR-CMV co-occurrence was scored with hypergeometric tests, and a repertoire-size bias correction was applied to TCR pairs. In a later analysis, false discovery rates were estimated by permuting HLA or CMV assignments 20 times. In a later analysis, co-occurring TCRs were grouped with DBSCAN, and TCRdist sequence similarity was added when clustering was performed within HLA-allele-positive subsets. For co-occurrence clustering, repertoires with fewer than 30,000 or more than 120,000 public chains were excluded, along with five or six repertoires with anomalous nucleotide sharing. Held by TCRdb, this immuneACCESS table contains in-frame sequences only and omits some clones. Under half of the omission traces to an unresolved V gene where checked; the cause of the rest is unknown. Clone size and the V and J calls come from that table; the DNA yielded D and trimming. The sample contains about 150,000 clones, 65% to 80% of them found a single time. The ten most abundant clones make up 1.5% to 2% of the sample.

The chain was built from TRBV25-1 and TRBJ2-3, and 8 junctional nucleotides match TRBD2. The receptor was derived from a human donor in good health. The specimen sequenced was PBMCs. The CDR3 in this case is CASSGLYGREGTDTQYF. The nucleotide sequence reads TGTGCCAGCAGTGGGTTGTATGGGCGGGAGGGCACAGATACGCAGTATTTT.